This TCR beta chain is drawn from a study of cytomegalovirus exposure and HLA in healthy donors. The length of the CDR3 is 13 residues. Germline V gives CDR1 MGHRA, CDR2 YSYEKL. Deletions cut 1 base from V and 5 bases from J, with 7 bases between. Study-level findings and limits: Later work showed greater clonal expansion in HLA-associated TCR beta chains than in equally common others. TCR beta V- and J-gene trimming was later associated with a missense DCLRE1C variant. Among donors in an Asian-associated ancestry cluster, a later analysis reportedly found fewer N-insertions than the approximately 670-donor mean.

Notes on this clone: Its specificity is not known.

PCR used 60 Vbeta primers and 13 Jbeta primers. The table came from immunoSEQ multiplex PCR; TCRdb's copy has only in-frame clones and leaves some out. In the table there are around 180,000 clones, roughly 80% of which are singletons. Material: PBMCs. The clonotype was recovered from a man aged 25 to 40 in good health and CMV-seropositive. The genes are TRBV4-1 and TRBJ2-3; D gene uncertain. CDR3 nucleotides: TGCGCCAGCAGCCAAGGACAACTAGATACGCAGTATTTT. Translating gives CASSQGQLDTQYF.